This TCR beta chain emerged from a study of cytotoxic CD8 clonotypes in ibrutinib-treated CLL. Targeted sequencing depth ranged from 1 in 200,000 to 1 in 1 million T cells. Libraries were prepared by immunoSEQ multiplex PCR; TCRdb keeps only in-frame clonotypes and omits some of them. The sample has about 330,000 clones, 67% seen once; the top ten hold roughly 6.7%. In the case of this clone: Its antigen remains unidentified.

CDR1 and CDR2 from the germline V gene are SQVTM and ANQGSEA. The CDR3 has 12 amino acids. Trimming cost V 6 bases and J 7 bases, with 16 bases left between them. The study, taken as a whole, reports: Samples were collected at differing times from sustained-remission and progressing patients.

This sample comprised PBMCs, obtained after 36 months of ibrutinib treatment. This receptor was obtained from a human donor with chronic lymphocytic leukemia. The rearrangement links TRBV29-1 to TRBJ2-7; no firm D call. CDR3 region: CSVRGPIPEQYF. The DNA of the CDR3 is TGCAGCGTCAGAGGACCCATCCCAGAGCAGTACTTC.